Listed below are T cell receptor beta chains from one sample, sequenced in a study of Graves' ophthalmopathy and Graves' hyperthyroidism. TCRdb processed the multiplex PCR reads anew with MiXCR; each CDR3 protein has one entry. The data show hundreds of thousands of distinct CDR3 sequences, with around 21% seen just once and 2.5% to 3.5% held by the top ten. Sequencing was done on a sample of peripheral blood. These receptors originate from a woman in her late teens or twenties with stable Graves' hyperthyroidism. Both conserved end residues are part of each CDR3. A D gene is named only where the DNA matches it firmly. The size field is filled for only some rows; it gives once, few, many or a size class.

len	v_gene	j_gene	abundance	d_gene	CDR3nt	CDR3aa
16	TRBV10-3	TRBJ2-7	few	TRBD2	TGTGCCGTCAGTGAGTCATTCGGGCTAGCGGTAGAAGGGCAGTACTTC	CAVSESFGLAVEGQYF
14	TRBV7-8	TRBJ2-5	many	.	TGTGCCAGCAGCTTGACGGGGGGCATTGAGACCCAGTACTTC	CASSLTGGIETQYF
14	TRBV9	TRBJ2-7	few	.	TGTGCCAGCAGCTCACTGGACGGGACCTACGAGCAGTACTTC	CASSSLDGTYEQYF
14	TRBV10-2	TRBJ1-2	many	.	TGCGCCAACCACCGACAGTTAGGGTCCTATGGCTACACCTTC	CANHRQLGSYGYTF
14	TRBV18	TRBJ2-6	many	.	TGTGCCAGCTCACCTGACCGCTGGGCCAACGTCCTGACTTTC	CASSPDRWANVLTF
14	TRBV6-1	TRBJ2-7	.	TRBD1	TGTGCCAGCAGCTCTGACAGGGATGCCTACGAGCAGTACTTC	CASSSDRDAYEQYF
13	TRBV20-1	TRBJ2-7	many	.	TGCAGTGCTAGAGCAGGCAGGGGAGGCGAGCAGTACTTC	CSARAGRGGEQYF
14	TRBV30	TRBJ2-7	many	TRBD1	TGTGCCTGGAGTACGACAGGGGGCGGGTACGAGCAGTACTTC	CAWSTTGGGYEQYF
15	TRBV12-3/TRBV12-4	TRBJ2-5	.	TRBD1	TGTGCCAGCAGCACGACAGGGGGCTGGGGCGAGACCCAGTACTTC	CASSTTGGWGETQYF
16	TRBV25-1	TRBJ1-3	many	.	TGTGCCAGCAGTGAATGGGGCAGATACTCTGGAAACACCATATATTTT	CASSEWGRYSGNTIYF
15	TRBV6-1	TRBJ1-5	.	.	TGTGCCAGCAGGACGGTAGGGGCGCGGGGTCAGCCCCAGCATTTT	CASRTVGARGQPQHF
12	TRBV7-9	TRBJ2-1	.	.	TGTGCCAGCAGCTTTCCACACAATGAGCAGTTCTTC	CASSFPHNEQFF
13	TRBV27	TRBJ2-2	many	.	TGTGCCAGCAGGGGCGCGAACACCGGGGAGCTGTTTTTT	CASRGANTGELFF
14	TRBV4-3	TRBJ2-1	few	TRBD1	TGCGCCAGCAGCCAAGACAGGGGGCCCAATGAGCAGTTCTTC	CASSQDRGPNEQFF
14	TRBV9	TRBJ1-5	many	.	TGTGCCAGCACTCGACTGGGGGGGCATCAGCCCCAGCATTTT	CASTRLGGHQPQHF
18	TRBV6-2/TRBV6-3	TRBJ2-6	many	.	TGTGCCAGCAGTCGGCGTGGGTCTTTCAGTTCTGGGGCCAACGTCCTGACTTTC	CASSRRGSFSSGANVLTF
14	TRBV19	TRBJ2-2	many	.	TGTGCCAGTAGTATAGACCCCAACACCGGGGAGCTGTTTTTT	CASSIDPNTGELFF
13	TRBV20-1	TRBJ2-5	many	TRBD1	TGCGGTGCCCGGGGGACAGGGGGCCAGACCCAGTACTTC	CGARGTGGQTQYF
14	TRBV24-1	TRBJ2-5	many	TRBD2	TGTGCCACCAGTGAGGCACGGGGGGGAGAGACCCAGTACTTC	CATSEARGGETQYF
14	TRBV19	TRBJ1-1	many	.	TGTGCCAGTAGTATAGTAGGGGCGAACACTGAAGCTTTCTTT	CASSIVGANTEAFF
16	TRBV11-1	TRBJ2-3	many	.	TGTGCCAGCAGCTTAGTAGGGAGTACCTATATCCTTACGCAGTATTTT	CASSLVGSTYILTQYF
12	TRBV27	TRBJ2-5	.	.	TGTGCCAGCAGTATCCTAGGAGGGACCCAGTACTTC	CASSILGGTQYF
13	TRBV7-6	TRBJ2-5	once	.	TGTGCCAGCAGCTCGGCACGGAGGGAGACCCAGTACTTC	CASSSARRETQYF
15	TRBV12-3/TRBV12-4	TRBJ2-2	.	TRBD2	TGTGCCAGCAGGTTACCGGGACTAGCTGGCGGGGAGCTGTTTTTT	CASRLPGLAGGELFF
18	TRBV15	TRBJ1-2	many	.	TGTGCCACCAGCGGGCCGATCCCGGGACCCCGAATGGACTATGGCTACACCTTC	CATSGPIPGPRMDYGYTF
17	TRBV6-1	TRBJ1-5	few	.	TGTGCCAGCAGTGAATGGGACACCTACGGGAGCAATCAGCCCCAGCATTTT	CASSEWDTYGSNQPQHF
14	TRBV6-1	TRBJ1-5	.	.	TGTGCCAGCTCAGACTCAGGGGTCAATCAGCCCCAGCATTTT	CASSDSGVNQPQHF
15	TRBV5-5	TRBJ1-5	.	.	TGTGCCAGCAGCCCTGGATTGCAGAGCAGTCAGCCCCAGCATTTT	CASSPGLQSSQPQHF
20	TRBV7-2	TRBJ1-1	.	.	TGTGCCAGCAGCACCGCCCGGTCGGGCACCCCTACGGCCCTTGGCACTGAAGCTTTCTTT	CASSTARSGTPTALGTEAFF
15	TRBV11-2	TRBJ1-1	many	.	TGTGCCAGCAGCTTAGATCGACTGAAGAACACTGAAGCTTTCTTT	CASSLDRLKNTEAFF
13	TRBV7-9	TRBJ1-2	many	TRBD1	TGTGCCAGCAGCTTGCAGGGGGCGGATGGCTACACCTTC	CASSLQGADGYTF
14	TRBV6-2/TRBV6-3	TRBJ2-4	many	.	TGTGCCAGCAATTCCGGGACCGCGGTCTACATTAAGTACTTC	CASNSGTAVYIKYF
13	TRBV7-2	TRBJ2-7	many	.	TGTGCCAGCAGCGGTTTTGGGGTCCACGAGCAGTACTTC	CASSGFGVHEQYF
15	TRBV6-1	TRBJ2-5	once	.	TGTGCCAGCAGCCCCCTGCCAGGGCGTCAAGAGACCCAGTACTTC	CASSPLPGRQETQYF
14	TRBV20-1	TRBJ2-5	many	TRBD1	TGCAGTGCTTATGGACAGGGGGCTTTGGAGACCCAGTACTTC	CSAYGQGALETQYF
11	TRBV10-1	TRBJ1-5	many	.	TGCGCCAGCACCTTTAATCAGCCCCAGCATTTT	CASTFNQPQHF
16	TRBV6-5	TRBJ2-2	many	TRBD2	TGTGCCAGCAGTTACTCAACAGCGGGAGACACCGGGGAGCTGTTTTTT	CASSYSTAGDTGELFF
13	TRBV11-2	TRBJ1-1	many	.	TGTGCCAGCAGGGTGAACATGAACACTGAAGCTTTCTTT	CASRVNMNTEAFF
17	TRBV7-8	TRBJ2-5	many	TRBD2	TGTGCCAGCAGCTTAATTATCAGCGGGAGCGTACAAGAGACCCAGTACTTC	CASSLIISGSVQETQYF
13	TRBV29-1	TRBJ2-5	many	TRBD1	TGCAGCGTTGCTGGGACAGGGAGGGAGACCCAGTACTTC	CSVAGTGRETQYF
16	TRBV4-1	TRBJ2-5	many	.	TGCGCCAGCAGCCAAGATGCAGGGGATCGGCAAGAGACCCAGTACTTC	CASSQDAGDRQETQYF
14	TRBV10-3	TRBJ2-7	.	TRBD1	TGTGCCAGCACTCGGGACAGAAGCTCCTACGAGCAGTACTTC	CASTRDRSSYEQYF
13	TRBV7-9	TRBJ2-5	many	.	TGTGCCAGCAGCTTAAACACGGGAGAGACCCAGTACTTC	CASSLNTGETQYF
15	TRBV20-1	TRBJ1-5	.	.	TGCAGTGCTAAGACCTGGACAAGTCAAAATCAGCCCCAGCATTTT	CSAKTWTSQNQPQHF
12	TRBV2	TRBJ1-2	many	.	TGTGCCAGCAGTCCAAATCCATATGGCTACACCTTC	CASSPNPYGYTF
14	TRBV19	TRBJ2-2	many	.	TGTGCCAGTAGCCCGGCAGGGAGTAGCGGGGAGCTGTTTTTT	CASSPAGSSGELFF
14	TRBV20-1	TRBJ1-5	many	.	TGCAGTGCTGGAGTGGGAGTAGATAGTCAGCCCCAGCATTTT	CSAGVGVDSQPQHF
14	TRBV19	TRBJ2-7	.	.	TGTGCCAGTAGTACCTCGAGAGGGGCCTACGAGCAGTACTTC	CASSTSRGAYEQYF
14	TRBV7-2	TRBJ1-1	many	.	TGTGCCACCCTCGCACACTTTTCGAACACTGAAGCTTTCTTT	CATLAHFSNTEAFF
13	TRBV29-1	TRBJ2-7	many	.	TGCAGCGTGCACGGACACGACTCCTACGAGCAGTACTTC	CSVHGHDSYEQYF
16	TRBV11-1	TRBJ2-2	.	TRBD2	TGTGCCAGCAGCTTGGCTAGCGGAACGAACACCGGGGAGCTGTTTTTT	CASSLASGTNTGELFF